This T cell receptor beta chain appears in the sequencing data of a study of shared clonotypes between healthy human individuals. Study context: CD8 memory received one plate per donor, CD8 naive two, CD4 memory three and CD4 naive three.

Of note for this clone: The antigen is not known.

This CDR3 spans 16 amino acids. Per the germline V gene, CDR1 is SGDLS and CDR2 is YYNGEE. Trimming cost V 3 bases and J 3 bases; bases outside gene matches: 9. The authors split each subset's genomic DNA evenly across several immunoSEQ plates. Sorted-subset replicate PCR reactions were performed with roughly 200 ng DNA, corresponding to tens of thousands of T cell genomes. The method was immunoSEQ multiplex PCR; TCRdb's version includes in-frame clones alone and lacks a portion of them. The table shows 980,000 or so clones, with approximately 80% occurring only once. Findings of the study overall: Genetic and exposure-history diversity was limited by the few donors.

This clonotype was obtained from a man between 18 and 29 years old in good health. Sequenced input: memory CD4+ T cells sorted from blood. Subset meaning: CD45RA-negative fraction. The chain joins TRBV9 to TRBJ2-5; TRBD1 matches at 9 bases. DNA for the CDR3: TGTGCCAGCAGCGCGGTATGGGACAGGGAAAAAGAGACCCAGTACTTC. Translation: CASSAVWDREKETQYF.